What follows are 5 T cell receptor beta chains derived from one specimen sequenced in a study of T cells in Graves' hyperthyroidism and ophthalmopathy. RNA transcripts gave rise to amplified TCR beta CDR3 regions. Primed by the HTBI set, a first-round RT-PCR was run on the TCR CDR3. TCRdb reanalysed the multiplex PCR reads using MiXCR and keeps one entry per CDR3 protein. The data contain around 580,000 distinct CDR3 sequences, 16% of them singletons. Sequencing was done on a sample of blood. All receptors derive from a woman between 18 and 30 years old with Graves' hyperthyroidism.

This clonotype was recorded once. The V and J genes are TRBV5-1 and TRBJ2-3, with D perhaps assigned TRBD1 or TRBD2 (5 bases each). V lost 0 bases, J lost 1 base, and 9 bases lay in between. Germline CDR1 reads SGHRS; CDR2 reads YFSETQ. The CDR3 is 15 amino acids. The CDR3 sequence: CASSLVRGRTDTQYF. CDR3 in DNA: TGCGCCAGCAGCTTGGTCCGGGGCCGCACAGATACGCAGTATTTT.

This clonotype has ten or more counts. The gene calls are TRBV6-2 or TRBV6-3 and TRBJ2-2; 7 bases align to TRBD2. With V trimmed by 6 bases and J by 1 base, 8 bases remained unmatched. The CDR3 extends over 16 amino acids. Germline V gene lookup returns CDR1 MNHEY and CDR2 SVGEGT. The CDR3, as DNA: TGTGCCAGCAGCTACCTACTAGCGTGGAACACCGGGGAGCTGTTTTTT. Encoded protein: CASSYLLAWNTGELFF.

This clonotype occurred many times. The chain joins TRBV20-1 to TRBJ1-5, with 7 bases identical to TRBD1. This CDR3 is 17 amino acids long. Per the germline V gene, CDR1 is DFQATT and CDR2 is SNEGSKA (reference sequence). V shed 3 bases and J 0 bases; nucleotides not matched to a gene: 11. The CDR3 here is CSARKPGQRYSNQPQHF. Here the CDR3 DNA reads TGCAGTGCTAGGAAGCCGGGACAGAGGTATAGCAATCAGCCCCAGCATTTT.

The chain combines TRBV4-2 with TRBJ1-5, with D possibly being TRBD1 (6 bases). The CDR3 loop spans 13 amino acids. Deletions cut 0 bases from V and 7 bases from J, with 7 bases between. Germline assignment: CDR1 LGHNA and CDR2 YNFKEQ. In DNA, the CDR3 is TGTGCCAGCAGCCAAGAGGGGGCACAGCCCCAGCATTTT. Translation: CASSQEGAQPQHF.

This chain joins TRBV6-5 and TRBJ2-4; D is unclear. Germline V gene lookup returns CDR1 MNHEY and CDR2 SVGAGI. V dropped 0 bases and J dropped 9 bases, with 12 bases sitting between them. The CDR3 totals 14 residues. CDR3 residues: CASSYSRQDPIQYF. The CDR3 DNA follows: TGTGCCAGCAGTTACTCGCGGCAGGACCCCATTCAGTACTTC.